The next 7 T cell receptor beta chains were all read from a single sample in a study of CD8 T cells in ankylosing spondylitis. Each CDR3 protein is one row after TCRdb ran MiXCR on the 5' RACE reads. The table includes fewer than 550,000 distinct CDR3 sequences, approximately 5.3% detected once. No antigen is known for these receptors. The study's findings and limits: Characteristic of ankylosing spondylitis blood, it appeared, was a TCR beta motif comprising about 8 highly homologous variants.

Sequencing was carried out using blood, either unsorted or a sorted T cell fraction (not recorded which). The receptors come from a male donor with ankylosing spondylitis.

This chain links TRBV9 with TRBJ2-3, with 10 positions matching TRBD2. With V trimmed by 0 bases and J by 2 bases, 9 bases remained unmatched. Germline CDR1 SGDLS, CDR2 YYNGEE. This CDR3 has 18 residues. CDR3 sequence (DNA): TGTGCCAGCAGCGTAGCTCGGACTAGCGGATTCTCCACAGATACGCAGTATTTT. Protein product: CASSVARTSGFSTDTQYF.

At least ten counts were recorded for this clonotype. The chain employs TRBV10-3 and TRBJ2-7; the match to TRBD1 covers 8 bases. The length of the CDR3 is 16 residues. Per the germline V gene, CDR1 is ENHRY and CDR2 is SYGVKD. J was trimmed by 3 bases and V by 3 bases; bases with no gene match: 10. CDR3: CAISDGISGGGYEQYF. In nucleotides, the CDR3 is TGTGCCATCAGTGACGGAATATCAGGGGGCGGCTACGAGCAGTACTTC.

The chain links TRBV7-2 to TRBJ2-1; 12 bases match TRBD2. The V and J ends lost 6 bases and 9 bases, in that order; junction bases with no gene match: 6. CDR1 is SGHTA, CDR2 FQGNSA, per germline. The CDR3 length is 14 residues. This chain's CDR3 is CASRRTSGDIEQFF. CDR3 DNA: TGTGCCAGCAGACGGACTAGCGGGGACATTGAGCAGTTCTTC.

This clonotype was detected many times. This rearrangement joins TRBV5-1 to TRBJ2-1; 9 bases are shared with TRBD2. V was pared by 0 bases and J by 10 bases, with 2 bases of the junction left unmatched. Germline CDR1 is SGHRS and CDR2 is YFSETQ. The CDR3 is 13 amino acids. The CDR3 protein is CASSLGLAEEQFF. The CDR3 nucleotides are TGCGCCAGCAGCTTGGGACTAGCGGAAGAGCAGTTCTTC.

This clonotype occurred many times. The chain joins TRBV24-1 to TRBJ2-2, with TRBD1 identical over 9 bases. Germline CDR1 is KGHDR and CDR2 is SFDVKD. The CDR3 contains 14 residues. V dropped 9 bases and J dropped 5; count of bases not matched to a gene: 6. The CDR3 sequence is CATGDRDKTGELFF. CDR3 DNA: TGTGCCACCGGGGACAGGGATAAGACCGGGGAGCTGTTTTTT.

Ten or more counts support this clonotype. The rearrangement uses TRBV5-1 and TRBJ1-6; 9 bases are a match to TRBD1. With 4 bases clipped from V and 4 bases from J, the junction kept 6 bases outside the gene matches. Germline V lookup: CDR1 SGHRS, CDR2 YFSETQ. This CDR3 has 16 amino acids. The CDR3 region has the DNA TGCGCCAGCAGCCCGGAAGGACAGGGGTATAATTCACCCCTCCACTTT. It translates to CASSPEGQGYNSPLHF.

This clonotype came up many times. V gene TRBV12-3 or TRBV12-4 combines with J gene TRBJ2-5; no clear D. CDR3 length equals 16 residues. The V end lost 5 bases, the J end lost 0 bases, and 16 bases lay between the germline ends. The CDR3 is CASSRGFVRDQETQYF. CDR3 sequence (DNA): TGTGCCAGCAGTCGAGGCTTCGTCCGGGACCAAGAGACCCAGTACTTC.